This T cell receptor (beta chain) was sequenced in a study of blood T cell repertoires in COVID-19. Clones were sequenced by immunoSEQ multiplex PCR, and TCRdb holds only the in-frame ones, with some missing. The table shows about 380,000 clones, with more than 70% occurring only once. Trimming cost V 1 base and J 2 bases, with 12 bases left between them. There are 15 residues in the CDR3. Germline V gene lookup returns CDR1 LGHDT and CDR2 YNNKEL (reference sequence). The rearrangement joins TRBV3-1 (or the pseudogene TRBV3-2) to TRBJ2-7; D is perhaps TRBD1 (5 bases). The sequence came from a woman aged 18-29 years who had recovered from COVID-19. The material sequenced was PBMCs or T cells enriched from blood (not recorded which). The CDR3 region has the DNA TGTGCCAGCAGCCAAGGACACAGGCCTCCCTACGAGCAGTACTTC. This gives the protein CASSQGHRPPYEQYF.